A single sample is the source of the 29 T cell receptor beta chains below, sequenced in a study of T cell repertoires in cytomegalovirus infection. TCRdb re-called the reads with MiXCR, one entry per CDR3 protein. There are approximately 630,000 distinct CDR3 sequences in the sample; approximately 24% occur only once, and 8% lies in the top ten. The specimen was CD8+ T cells from PBMCs. These receptors were taken from a human donor in good health (CMV status not recorded). Some clones in this sample may be carry-over from other donors' samples.

The genes are TRBV29-1 and TRBJ2-5, with D perhaps TRBD2 (6 bases). This CDR3 has 16 residues. V was clipped by 4 bases and J by 0 bases, with 18 bases between them. Per the germline V gene, CDR1 is SQVTM and CDR2 is ANQGSEA. The CDR3 loop reads CSVAPRLGRYQETQYF. The CDR3 DNA is TGCAGCGTTGCTCCCCGACTAGGGAGGTACCAAGAGACCCAGTACTTC.

Note on this clonotype: A much bigger clone sits one base away, suggesting this may be a read error. This chain links TRBV7-8 with TRBJ2-7, with a tentative D call TRBD1 (5 bases). CDR1 SGHVS and CDR2 FQNEAQ come from the germline V gene. The CDR3 runs to 15 residues. CDR3 residues: CVSSLDLTELYEQYV. The CDR3 bases are TGTGTCAGCAGCTTAGATTTGACAGAGCTTTACGAGCAGTACGTC.

This CDR3 is CASSLRGTGPDTQYF. The CDR3 DNA reads as TGTGCCAGCAGTTTAAGAGGGACAGGGCCAGATACGCAGTATTTT. This rearrangement joins TRBV12-3 or TRBV12-4 to TRBJ2-3; 9 bases match TRBD1. V trimming: 2 bases; J trimming: 4 bases; junction bases outside the gene matches: 4. The CDR3 contains 15 residues.

This clonotype was picked up a small number of times. The V gene is TRBV28, the J gene TRBJ2-1, with 9 bases matching TRBD1. The CDR3 is made up of 18 amino acids. Germline assignment: CDR1 MDHEN and CDR2 SYDVKM. J gave up 4 bases and V 3 bases, and 13 bases lay outside the gene matches. The CDR3 DNA is TGTGCCAGCAGTTTTAAAGTAGAGGGACAGGGCTCGTACAATGAGCAGTTCTTC. It translates to CASSFKVEGQGSYNEQFF. Complete variable domain (other parts from reference TRBV28 and TRBJ2-1): DVKVTQSSRYLVKRTGEKVFLECVQDMDHENMFWYRQDPGLGLRLIYFSYDVKMKEKGDIPEGYSVSREKKERFSLILESASTNQTSMYLCASSFKVEGQGSYNEQFFGPGTRLTVL.

This clonotype was counted ten times or more. The V call is TRBV12-3 or TRBV12-4, the J call TRBJ1-5, with 8 positions matching TRBD1. V lost 5 bases to trimming and J lost 7 bases; unmatched junction nucleotides: 4. CDR3 size: 13 residues. The CDR3 region is CASSPGTGQPQHF. Here the CDR3 DNA reads TGTGCCAGCAGTCCAGGGACAGGACAGCCCCAGCATTTT.

At least ten counts were recorded for this clonotype. The chain links TRBV11-1 to TRBJ2-1, with D possibly being TRBD1 (6 bases). The CDR3 is made up of 12 amino acids. V shed 3 bases and J shed 8 bases, with 8 bases lying between them. Germline V gives CDR1 SGHAT, CDR2 FQDESV (reference sequence). CDR3 residues: CASSFNRDEQFF. In nucleotides, the CDR3 is TGTGCCAGCAGCTTTAACAGGGATGAGCAGTTCTTC.

CDR3 bases: TGCAGTGCTAGAGATAGGCACAGGGGGATTAACGAGCAGTACGTC. It specifies CSARDRHRGINEQYV. The V call is TRBV20-1, the J call TRBJ2-7, with 8 bases that match TRBD1. Per germline, CDR1 DFQATT and CDR2 SNEGSKA (reference sequence). Unmatched junction bases numbered 9, after V lost 0 bases and J lost 5 bases. The CDR3 runs 15 residues.

The chain uses TRBV5-5 and TRBJ2-3; 7 positions match TRBD2. V lost 0 bases to trimming and J lost 5 bases; unmatched junction nucleotides: 9. The CDR3 contains 16 residues. Germline CDR1 SGHKS, CDR2 YYEKEE (reference sequence). This CDR3 reads CASSLELANLQDTQYF. CDR3 DNA: TGTGCCAGCAGCTTGGAACTAGCGAATTTGCAAGATACGCAGTATTTT.

The V call is TRBV3-1, the J call TRBJ2-1; 8 nucleotides align to TRBD2. The CDR3 is 17 residues long. Germline CDR1 and CDR2: LGHDT and YNNKEL (reference sequence). V shed 4 bases, J shed 3 bases, and the junction held 11 bases outside the gene matches. Here the CDR3 reads CASSPKWGGGFYNEQFF. As DNA, the CDR3 is TGTGCCAGCAGCCCAAAATGGGGCGGGGGGTTCTACAATGAGCAGTTCTTC.

In its sample, this clonotype was seen many times. The rearrangement uses TRBV5-5 and TRBJ2-1; no definite D call. CDR1 and CDR2 from the germline V gene are SGHKS and YYEKEE (reference sequence). V lost 2 bases, J lost 8 bases, and 11 bases lay in between. This CDR3 has 13 residues. The CDR3 nucleotides are TGTGCCAGCAGCTTTGAGTTTACCCATGAGCAGTTCTTC. It is translated as CASSFEFTHEQFF.

The chain couples TRBV27 to TRBJ2-1, with D uncertain. The V gene's germline CDR1 is MNHEY and CDR2 SMNVEV (reference sequence). The CDR3 is made up of 15 amino acids. Trimming removed 2 bases from V and 2 bases from J, with 10 bases in between. CDR3 sequence: CASSLVANPYNEQFF. As DNA, the CDR3 is TGTGCCAGCAGTTTAGTGGCGAACCCCTACAATGAGCAGTTCTTC.

This sequence joins TRBV6-2 or TRBV6-3 and TRBJ2-1, with 8 nucleotides matching TRBD2. CDR3 length: 14 amino acids. With V trimmed by 2 bases and J by 9 bases, 6 bases remained unmatched. Germline V gene lookup returns CDR1 MNHEY and CDR2 SVGEGT. The chain's CDR3 is CASSYGGGKGEQFF. For the CDR3, the DNA is TGTGCCAGCAGTTACGGCGGGGGGAAAGGTGAGCAGTTCTTC.

This clonotype was detected only a few times. This sequence joins TRBV6-2 or TRBV6-3 and TRBJ2-5; 9 nucleotides line up with TRBD2. From germline, CDR1 is MNHEY and CDR2 SVGEGT. This CDR3 is 14 amino acids long. The ends lost 11 bases at V and 0 bases at J; junction bases unmatched: 7. The CDR3, as DNA: TGTGCCGCCGGACTAGCGATGAACCAAGAGACCCAGTACTTC. Translation gives CAAGLAMNQETQYF.

This clonotype was recorded many times. The chain joins TRBV7-6 to TRBJ2-3; D is perhaps TRBD1 (7 bases). The ends were cut back, 1 base at V and 0 bases at J, with 11 bases in the middle. CDR1 SGHVS and CDR2 FNYEAQ come from the germline V gene. This CDR3 is built from 16 residues. CDR3 protein: CASSLEQGTSTDTQYF. In DNA form, the CDR3 reads TGTGCCAGCAGCTTAGAACAGGGGACTAGCACAGATACGCAGTATTTT. Full variable domain (remainder filled in from reference TRBV7-6 and TRBJ2-3): GAGVSQSPRYKVTKRGQDVALRCDPISGHVSLYWYRQALGQGPEFLTYFNYEAQQDKSGLPNDRFSAERPEGSISTLTIQRTEQRDSAMYRCASSLEQGTSTDTQYFGPGTRLTVL.

Only a few counts were recorded for this clonotype. The rearrangement uses TRBV7-9 and TRBJ1-2; the match to TRBD1 covers 11 bases. Germline trimming cut 10 bases from V and 7 bases from J; bases unmatched to any gene: 8. The CDR3 contains 13 residues. Germline-derived CDR1 and CDR2 are SEHNR and FQNEAQ (reference sequence). DNA of the CDR3: TGTGCCATCGTCGGACAGGGGGCGCCTGGCTACACCTTC. Protein: CAIVGQGAPGYTF.

This clonotype was counted ten times or more. V gene TRBV7-9 combines with J gene TRBJ2-7, with unresolved D. The CDR3 consists of 16 residues. The V gene's germline CDR1 is SEHNR and CDR2 FQNEAQ (reference sequence). V lost 1 base and J 0 bases, leaving 13 bases between the germline ends. CDR3 sequence: CASSLENGFLSYEQYF. CDR3 nucleotide sequence: TGTGCCAGCAGCTTAGAGAATGGTTTTCTCTCCTACGAGCAGTACTTC.

The CDR3 DNA sequence: TGCAGTGCAAAGGACGGGGACAAGGGGATGTATGGCTACACCTTC. The encoded protein is CSAKDGDKGMYGYTF. The J gene is TRBJ1-2, the V gene TRBV20-1, with a possible D match to TRBD1 (6 bases). The CDR3 covers 15 residues. Trimming cost V 6 bases and J 5 bases, with 22 bases left between them. Germline V gives CDR1 DFQATT, CDR2 SNEGSKA (reference sequence).

This clonotype was seen many times. The chain joins TRBV7-9 to TRBJ2-1, with D possibly matching TRBD2 (5 bases). Deletions cut 5 bases from V and 0 bases from J, with 14 bases between. The CDR3 extends over 16 amino acids. CDR1 is SEHNR, CDR2 FQNEAQ, per germline (reference sequence). The CDR3 nucleotides read TGTGCCAGCAGCCCGGGGTGGGAGAGCTCCTACAATGAGCAGTTCTTC. Its protein is CASSPGWESSYNEQFF.

This clonotype was counted a few times. The rearrangement joins TRBV12-3 or TRBV12-4 to TRBJ2-5, with D possibly matching TRBD1 (5 bases). This CDR3 is built from 13 residues. The V and J ends lost 5 bases and 7 bases respectively, with 14 bases between them. The CDR3 loop is CASSPPSQGTQYF. The CDR3, as DNA: TGTGCCAGCAGTCCTCCGTCCCAGGGGACCCAGTACTTC.

This clonotype occurred a few times. CDR3 sequence: CASSLALWGTEVYEQYF. The CDR3, as DNA: TGTGCCAGCAGCTTAGCGCTCTGGGGAACAGAGGTCTACGAGCAGTACTTC. V and J are TRBV7-8 and TRBJ2-7, with D hard to call. The germline V gene encodes CDR1 SGHVS and CDR2 FQNEAQ. V gave up 0 bases and J gave up 3 bases, with 18 bases separating them. The length of the CDR3 is 17 residues.

Turning to this clonotype: This may be a read error: a much more frequent sequence differs by one nucleotide. The chain carries TRBV28 and TRBJ1-2; 7 bases fit TRBD1. In germline, CDR1 is MDHEN, CDR2 SYDVKM. This CDR3 region has 15 residues. V was pared by 10 bases and J by 10 bases, with 21 bases of the junction left unmatched. The CDR3 reads CATTLQGSLRGDYTF. In nucleotides, the CDR3 is TGTGCCACCACCCTACAGGGGAGCCTAAGGGGTGACTACACCTTC.

In regard to this clonotype: A much larger clone differs from this one at a single base, so this may be a read error. The V call is TRBV27, the J call TRBJ1-2, with D unclear. Trimming shortened V by 5 bases and J by 3 bases, and 10 bases separated the two germline ends. Germline CDR1 reads MNHEY; CDR2 reads SMNVEV (reference sequence). The CDR3 is 13 residues long. The CDR3 region is CASSTGTHYGYTF. The CDR3 region has the DNA TGTGCCAGCAGTACGGGCACGCACTATGGCTACACCTTC.

V usage is TRBV12-5 and J usage is TRBJ2-7; D ambiguous. CDR1 and CDR2 (germline): LGHNT, FRNRAP. The V end was cut by 9 bases, the J end by 4 bases, with 10 bases between. The CDR3 has 11 amino acids. CDR3 DNA sequence: TGTGCTAGCGCTTTGGGGTACGAGCAGTACTTC. Protein: CASALGYEQYF. The full variable domain, rest sourced from reference TRBV12-5 and TRBJ2-7, is DARVTQTPRHKVTEMGQEVTMRCQPILGHNTVFWYRQTMMQGLELLAYFRNRAPLDDSGMPKDRFSAEMPDATLATLKIQPSEPRDSAVYFCASALGYEQYFGPGTRLTVT.

In its sample, this clonotype was seen many times. The rearrangement joins TRBV7-6 to TRBJ2-1, with D perhaps TRBD1 (6 bases). This CDR3 comprises 15 residues. V was trimmed by 3 bases and J by 2 bases, leaving 11 bases between them. Germline-derived CDR1 and CDR2 are SGHVS and FNYEAQ. In DNA form, the CDR3 reads TGTGCCAGCAGCTTCGGCAGGGGCCCCTACAATGAGCAGTTCTTC. It translates to CASSFGRGPYNEQFF.

This chain joins TRBV20-1 and TRBJ2-3; D remains unclear. This CDR3 has 13 amino acids. Per the germline V gene, CDR1 is DFQATT and CDR2 is SNEGSKA (reference sequence). V was clipped by 0 bases and J by 7 bases, with 11 bases between them. The CDR3 bases are TGCAGTGCTAGAGATCTCTTTACCCATACGCAGTATTTT. This codes for CSARDLFTHTQYF.

The sample holds many counts of this clonotype. The chain has TRBV6-2 or TRBV6-3 and TRBJ2-1; D not certain. Germline V gene data show CDR1 as MNHEY and CDR2 as SVGEGT. This CDR3 region has 10 residues. Trimming took off 7 bases at V and 6 bases at J, with 4 bases between the two ends. As DNA, the CDR3 is TGTGCCAGCATGGGCAATGAGCAGTTCTTC. Protein: CASMGNEQFF.

This clonotype was detected only a few times. The J gene is TRBJ2-7, the V gene TRBV20-1; TRBD1 agrees at 11 bases. The CDR3 has 13 residues. Unmatched junction bases numbered 5, after V lost 6 bases and J lost 4 bases. CDR1 is DFQATT, CDR2 SNEGSKA, per germline (reference sequence). In nucleotides, the CDR3 is TGCAGTGCATCCGGGACAGGGGGATACGAGCAGTACTTC. Its protein product is CSASGTGGYEQYF.

This clonotype occurred a few times. The gene calls are TRBV20-1 and TRBJ2-5; possibly TRBD2 for D (5 bases). Germline CDR1 and CDR2: DFQATT and SNEGSKA (reference sequence). The CDR3 sequence is 18 residues long. V was cut by 5 bases and J by 1 base, with 26 bases left in between. The CDR3 region has the DNA TGCAGTGCTTCACCCATGGGGAGACTATGGCCGACCCAAGAGACCCAGTACTTC. Protein sequence: CSASPMGRLWPTQETQYF.

This clonotype was found many times. This rearrangement joins TRBV6-9 to TRBJ2-4; D may be TRBD2 (6 bases). This CDR3 is 16 amino acids long. The ends were cut back, 4 bases at V and 0 bases at J, with 13 bases in the middle. Germline V lookup: CDR1 MNHGY, CDR2 SVAAGI. CDR3 bases: TGTGCCAGCAGTTCCTCGGGACTTCTAGCCAAAAACATTCAGTACTTC. This sequence encodes CASSSSGLLAKNIQYF.